The subject of this entry is one T cell receptor (beta chain). Its antigen is not yet known. There are no base qualities to consult, and no much larger clone falls within one base. These data originate in a study of cytomegalovirus exposure and HLA in healthy donors (dated by TCRdb to 2016 to 2017). Notes on the research overall: An earlier analysis of approximately 550 of the donors reported 250 to 300 Gb of sequence data and approximately 110 million unique TCR beta sequences from about 180 million T cells. An early release that covered roughly 600 HLA-typed donors contained approximately 300 gigabases of sequencing data and 75 million to 100 million unique TCR sequences. Among the approximately 430 genotyped donors, 81% belonged to the genetic ancestry cluster associated with self-reported Caucasian donors. The study was designed to test whether signatures of past pathogen exposure could be identified by cataloging public T cell receptors. The study profiled the T cell repertoires of some 610 subjects by immunosequencing and related them to cytomegalovirus serostatus. Along with the approximately 650-subject first cohort, a separate validation cohort of over 90 different subjects was used. To predict cytomegalovirus infection status, the study brought together high-throughput TCR immunosequencing, statistical association of individual TCRs with disease status, and machine learning. To study patterns of TCR occurrence, a later analysis re-analyzed previously published TCR beta repertoires from 500 to 850 donors and added high-resolution HLA genotyping. Rather than using new phenotypic data, the later analysis identified candidate immune exposures from TCR beta sequences and from how often those sequences occurred across donors. To decide whether each TCR beta V gene segment behaved as functional or pseudogenic, an earlier analysis of some 540 of the donors relied on high-throughput TCR beta sequencing. Alongside the repertoire data, information on donor age, sex, ethnicity and CMV serostatus was compiled. A later genetic analysis took genome-wide SNP genotypes for about 60% of the roughly 670 donors and used that subset as a discovery cohort. Every discovery cohort repertoire had been produced on one sequencing platform. HLA typing included class I and class II loci at four-digit resolution. The number of typed donors differed by locus: about 629-640 for A, B, C, DRB1 and DQB1; roughly 510 for DQA1; roughly 600 for DPA1; and around 470 for DPB1. Because of strong linkage in the cohort, roughly five DR-DQ haplotypes were treated as single units for association and clustering. Among almost 400 genotyped donors of the cohort, an average of approximately 240,000 unique TCR beta nucleotide sequences were sequenced per donor, about a sixth of them non-productive. Overall study outcomes, separate from this receptor: Because counts were too low, approximately 15 rarely observed V segments, including chromosome 9 orphons, were excluded from the earlier analysis of roughly 580 of the donors. Immune exposure information for the cohort was limited to CMV serostatus. Most TCR sequences were observed very rarely across donors, whereas some public TCRs were present in many individuals. Broadly in line with IMGT annotations, most TCR beta V segments showed up in productive rearrangements about 87% or about 30% of the time in an earlier analysis of approximately 600 of the donors. In a later analysis, TCR association rates were found to vary across HLA loci, with the most associated TCRs seen for DRB1 alleles and the fewest for HLA-C alleles. The presence/absence analyses assumed that sequencing depth was roughly uniform across donors, and that assumption may not be true. Compared with equally common non-associated chains, HLA-associated TCR beta chains in a later analysis were more clonally expanded and had lower generation probabilities. A later analysis associated approximately 17,000 TCR beta sequences with specific HLA alleles at a false discovery rate of 0.05. According to the authors, the approach could potentially be generalized to other disease states and immunological phenotypes. A later analysis found that most CMV-associated TCR beta chains appeared HLA-restricted, with HLA associations seemingly driven largely by CMV exposure. A further reported finding was that TCR beta sequences accurately predicted the HLA-A and HLA-B alleles for most subjects in the first cohort. Because the 87-base-pair reads could not distinguish some IMGT-functional V segments, including TRBV6-2 and TRBV6-3, those segments were excluded. Because HLA typing was missing for some donors at each locus, association tests included only the typed subset. In the study, around 160 TCR beta chains were listed as associated with cytomegalovirus. In vitro tests confirmed that a few of the cytomegalovirus-associated TCR beta chains recognize cytomegalovirus antigens. The classifier was reported to diagnose cytomegalovirus status with high specificity and sensitivity in both the original and validation cohorts. Linkage disequilibrium might explain the correlated functional status among segregating V segments, but an unknown experimental factor could not be excluded. According to a later genetic analysis, donors in an Asian-associated ancestry cluster had fewer N-insertions in productive TCRs than the approximately 700-donor mean. Only TCR beta chains were sequenced in this cohort, and the absence of alpha or paired-chain data limited detectable features. A later analysis reported that several top co-occurrence clusters appeared linked to parvovirus B19, influenza, CMV and Epstein-Barr virus. Assigning TCR associations to individual alleles was difficult when HLA alleles, especially DR and DQ, strongly co-occurred. A group of highly shared sequence variants was considered likely to be a technical artifact of the sequencing pipeline. In a later genetic analysis, a missense DCLRE1C variant was associated with V-gene and J-gene trimming of TCR beta chains, and the association was replicated in an independent cohort.

The cohort comprised under 700 healthy bone marrow donors. At the time of sampling, all cohort members were nominally healthy, though unrecorded immune exposures were likely present. The donor was CMV seronegative and belonged to the group of around 350 seronegative cohort members. A peripheral blood sample was collected from each donor, and TCR beta sequencing was performed on peripheral blood mononuclear cells. The Qiagen DNeasy Blood Extraction Kit was used to extract genomic DNA from the blood cell samples. Here V drops 9 bases and J drops 3 bases, and the junction holds 0 bases not matched to any gene. Reading from cysteine to phenylalanine, the CDR3 counts 11 amino acids. The retained sequence is limited to the CDR3, 33 bases, with the frame set at the first base. CDR1 and CDR2 are drawn from the germline V gene: SNHLY, FYNNEI. The library was produced with the immunoSEQ multiplex PCR assay. For the multiplex PCR, a mixture combining 60 forward primers for TCR Vbeta segments and 13 reverse primers for TCR Jbeta segments was used. A multiplex PCR assay on genomic DNA amplified the CDR3 region of rearranged TCR beta genes. On the Illumina HiSeq System, the amplified TCR beta libraries were sequenced as 87-base-pair reads. Concerning the study's data processing: A later analysis tallied around 82 million unique TCR beta chains across the 660 or so repertoires, and about 10 million of those chains were shared by two or more donors. To remove PCR and sequencing errors, raw reads were error-corrected and collapsed into unique sequences using a nearest-neighbor algorithm that merged closely related sequences. V, D and J gene segments were assigned by aligning CDR3 sequences to IMGT reference sequences. Each retained sequence needed at least a six-nucleotide match to both a V gene segment and a J gene segment. Rearrangements were classified as productive when the CDR3 lacked stop codons and remained in frame with V and J, and all other rearrangements were classified as non-productive. CDR3 was defined according to IMGT convention as the region running from the second conserved V-encoded cysteine to the conserved J-encoded phenylalanine. Sequences without an unambiguous match to a single V gene segment were excluded from the earlier analysis of several hundred of the donors. An earlier analysis of 587 of the donors classified V segments as functional when productive rearrangements were above 56.7% and as segregating when the standard deviation between donors was above 5%. To diagnose cytomegalovirus status from the catalog of TCR beta chain sequences, a statistical classification framework was built. A later analysis assigned V and J genes by comparing TCR nucleotide sequences with IMGT/GENE-DB human TR gene sequences. A later analysis assigned CDR3 sequences and most-parsimonious VDJ recombination scenarios with the TCRdist pipeline. In a later analysis, each TCR beta chain was defined by its CDR3 amino acid sequence together with its V-gene family, and reads without a unique V-gene family were excluded. In a later analysis, fewer than 650 highly shared, low-generation-probability nucleotide sequences were removed to address suspected cross-contamination and a sequencing artifact. A later analysis calculated a clonal expansion index for each public chain from normalized within-repertoire ranks of inferred template counts. In a later analysis, generation probabilities were computed using a VDJ recombination model fitted to out-of-frame rearrangements, and the results were checked against IGoR. Hypergeometric tests were used in a later analysis to score TCR-TCR, TCR-HLA and TCR-CMV co-occurrence, with a repertoire-size bias correction applied to the TCR pairs. In a later analysis, false discovery rates were estimated by permuting HLA or CMV assignments 20 times. A later analysis grouped co-occurring TCRs with DBSCAN, adding TCRdist sequence similarity when clustering within HLA-allele-positive subsets. Repertoires with fewer than 30,000 or more than 120,000 public chains were left out of co-occurrence clustering, as were about 5 repertoires with anomalous nucleotide sharing. As stored in TCRdb, this immuneACCESS dataset retains in-frame rearrangements with V and J assigned. A fraction of the clones does not appear; measured against another copy, unresolved V genes explain less than half of the discrepancy, and the remainder lacks a known reason. Clone size and the V and J calls come from that table; the DNA yielded D and trimming. The sample has approximately 140,000 clones on record, approximately 84% of them singletons. The ten largest clones add up to 1.9% of the sample.

This clonotype was sampled from a woman between 40 and 50 years old in good health and CMV-seronegative. The sequence is built from TRBV2 and TRBJ1-1, with 8 bases in between that match TRBD1. Sequenced: PBMCs. The nucleotide sequence reads as follows: TGTGCCAGGACAGGGGACACTGAAGCTTTCTTT. This translates into CARTGDTEAFF.